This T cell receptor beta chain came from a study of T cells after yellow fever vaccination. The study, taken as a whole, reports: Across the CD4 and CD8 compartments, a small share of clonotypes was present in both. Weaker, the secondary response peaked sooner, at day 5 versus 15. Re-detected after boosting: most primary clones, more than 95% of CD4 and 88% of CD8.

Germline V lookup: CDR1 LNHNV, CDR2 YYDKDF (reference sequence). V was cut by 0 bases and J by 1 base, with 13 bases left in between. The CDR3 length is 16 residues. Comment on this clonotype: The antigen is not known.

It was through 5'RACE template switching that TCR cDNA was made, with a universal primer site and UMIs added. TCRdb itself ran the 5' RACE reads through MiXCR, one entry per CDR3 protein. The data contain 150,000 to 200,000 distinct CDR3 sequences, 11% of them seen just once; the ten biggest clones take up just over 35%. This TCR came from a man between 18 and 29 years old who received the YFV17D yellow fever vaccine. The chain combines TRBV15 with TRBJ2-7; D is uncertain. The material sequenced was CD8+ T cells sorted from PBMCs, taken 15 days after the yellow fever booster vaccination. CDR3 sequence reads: CATSRDFGDRSYEQYF. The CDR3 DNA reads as TGTGCCACCAGCAGAGATTTTGGAGATCGTTCCTACGAGCAGTACTTC.